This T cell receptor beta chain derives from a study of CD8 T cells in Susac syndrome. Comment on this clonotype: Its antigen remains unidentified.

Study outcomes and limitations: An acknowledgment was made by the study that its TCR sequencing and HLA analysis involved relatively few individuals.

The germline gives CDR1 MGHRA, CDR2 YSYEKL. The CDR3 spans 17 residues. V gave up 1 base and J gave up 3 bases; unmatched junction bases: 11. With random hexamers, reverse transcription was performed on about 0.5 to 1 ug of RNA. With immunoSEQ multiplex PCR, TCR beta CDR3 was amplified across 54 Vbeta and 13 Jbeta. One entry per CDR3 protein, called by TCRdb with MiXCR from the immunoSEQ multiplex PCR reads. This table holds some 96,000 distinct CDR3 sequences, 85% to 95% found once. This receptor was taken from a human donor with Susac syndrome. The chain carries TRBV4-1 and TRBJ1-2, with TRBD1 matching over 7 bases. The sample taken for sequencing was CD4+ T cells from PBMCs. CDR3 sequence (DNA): TGCGCCAGCAGCCAAGTGGGGGAGGGGGCGCGCGACTATGGCTACACCTTC. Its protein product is CASSQVGEGARDYGYTF.